The entry below gives a single TCR beta chain sequence along with its context. Its antigen has not been determined. Per-base qualities were not stored, and no clone one base away is much larger. This entry is derived from a study of graft-versus-host responses after intestinal transplantation (dated by TCRdb to about 2021). Regarding the study in general: Recipients received multivisceral, liver-intestinal, or isolated intestinal transplants. Bulk TCR-beta CDR3 sequencing was used to track graft-versus-host and host-versus-graft alloreactive T cell clones in the graft, circulation and bone marrow after intestinal transplantation. A peak of at least 4% donor T cells among recipient peripheral blood mononuclear cells was the definition used for donor T cell macrochimerism. To identify alloreactive clones, pre-transplant mixed lymphocyte reaction products were sequenced and then compared with unstimulated pre-transplant donor and recipient T cells. Instead of going to the commercial service, samples from a few later patients were sequenced in-house on an Illumina MiSeq and processed with MiXCR. All recipients received anti-thymocyte globulin induction followed by maintenance tacrolimus and steroids for around three years. The cohort enrolled approximately 24 intestinal transplant recipients, one of whom was a retransplant, and 3 patients without pretransplant specimens were excluded.

To isolate intraepithelial and lamina propria lymphocytes from graft specimens, dithiothreitol, EDTA incubations and collagenase D digestion were used. Bulk TCR-beta sequencing was performed on serial intestinal graft biopsy specimens collected as late as 600 days after transplant. The method was the immunoSEQ multiplex PCR assay. Adaptive Biotechnologies carried out high-throughput TCR-beta CDR3 sequencing of genomic DNA for most patients. On the authors' methods: Adaptive's ImmunoSEQ software supplied the TCR sequencing data for 15 to 20 patients, while MiXCR and VDJtools were used to process a few other patients. CDR3 nucleotide sequences shared between donor and recipient were removed because the origin of such sequences could not be assigned. Alloreactive clones required at least 2-fold expansion over unstimulated cells and minimum CFSE-low frequency of 0.002% (template counts) or 0.001% (read counts). Clones detected in sequenced pre-transplant spleen, lymph node, or MLR CFSE-low populations of the donor or recipient were defined as mappable. Cumulative frequency of alloreactive clones was calculated as a percentage of all sequences weighted by copy number. TCRdb's version of the immuneACCESS table is confined to in-frame rearrangements and falls short of the full clone set. An unresolved V gene accounts for under half of the shortfall where checked; the remainder is of unknown origin. For V, J and clone size, that table is used; D and trimming come from the DNA. The sample yields about 5,100 clones; around three quarters were counted once. Clones ranked in the top ten supply roughly an eighth of the sample.

CDR1 and CDR2 are read off the germline V gene as MRHNA and SNTAGT. At the junction V is shortened by 5 bases and J by 6 bases; bases outside the gene matches: 5. Including the terminal cysteine and phenylalanine, the CDR3 comprises 15 residues. The kept DNA is CDR3 alone, 45 bases in frame from the first base. General conclusions and limits of the study: GvH clones were detected in recipient bone marrow, and some appeared earlier in ileal mucosa or blood, consistent with an intestinal mucosal origin. Early after transplant, peak levels of circulating GvH clones were found to be associated with declines in HvG clones. The relatively low number and heterogeneity of intestinal transplant patients limited the conclusions. In patients with donor T cell macrochimerism, the allografts had high GvH to HvG T cell clonal ratios.

The receptor was derived from a human patient who received an intestinal transplant, so some T cells may come from the graft donor. Sequencing used ileum tissue, obtained just under 260 days after intestinal transplant. The chain links TRBV6-4 with TRBJ2-1; TRBD2 lines up with 12 middle nucleotides. The CDR3 in this case is CASSTKTSGSNEQFF. The DNA sequence is TGTGCCAGCAGTACGAAGACTAGCGGGAGCAATGAGCAGTTCTTC.